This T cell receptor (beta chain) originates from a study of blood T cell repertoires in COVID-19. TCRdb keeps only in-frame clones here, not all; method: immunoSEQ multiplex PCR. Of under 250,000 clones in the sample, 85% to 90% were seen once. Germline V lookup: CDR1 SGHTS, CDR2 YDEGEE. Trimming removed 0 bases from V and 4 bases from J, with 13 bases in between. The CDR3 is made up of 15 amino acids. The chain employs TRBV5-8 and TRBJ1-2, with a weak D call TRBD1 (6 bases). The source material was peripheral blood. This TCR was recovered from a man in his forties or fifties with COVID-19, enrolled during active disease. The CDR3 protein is CASSLEVRGIYGYTF. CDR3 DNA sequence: TGTGCCAGCAGCTTGGAGGTGAGGGGGATCTATGGCTACACCTTC. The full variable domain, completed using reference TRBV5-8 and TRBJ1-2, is EAGVTQSPTHLIKTRGQQATLRCSPISGHTSVYWYQQALGLGLQFLLWYDEGEERNRGNFPPRFSGRQFPNYSSELNVNALELEDSALYLCASSLEVRGIYGYTFGSGTRLTVV.